These 6 T cell receptor beta chains originate from one sample sequenced in a study of shared clonotypes between healthy human individuals. Only in-frame clones appear in the TCRdb table, and some are missing; sequencing was by immunoSEQ multiplex PCR. Of some 2.4 million clones in the sample, roughly 93% were seen once. Sequencing was done on a sample of naive CD4+ T cells from PBMCs. Subset specified: CD45RA+ positively selected. Every receptor here comes from a man aged 18 to 29 in good health. Some clones in this sample may be carry-over from other donors' samples.

This clone was observed once. Written as DNA, the CDR3 is TGTGCCAGCTCACCTACCTGGGGGGGTTTTGAGCAGTTCTTC. It specifies CASSPTWGGFEQFF. The chain employs TRBV18 and TRBJ2-1, with TRBD2 identical over 7 bases. V was clipped by 3 bases and J by 9 bases; unmatched bases: 8. The CDR3 extends over 14 amino acids. Germline-derived CDR1 and CDR2 are KGHSH and LQKENI. Supplemented by reference TRBV18 and TRBJ2-1, the full variable domain reads NAGVMQNPRHLVRRRGQEARLRCSPMKGHSHVYWYRQLPEEGLKFMVYLQKENIIDESGMPKERFSAEFPKEGPSILRIQQVVRGDSAAYFCASSPTWGGFEQFFGPGTRLTVL.

This chain uses TRBV6-5 with TRBJ2-7; D may be TRBD1 or TRBD2 (5 bases each). Trimming removed 8 bases from V and 1 base from J, with 15 bases in between. The CDR3 runs 14 residues. CDR1 and CDR2 from the germline V gene are MNHEY and SVGAGI. This CDR3 reads CASGQGVLSYEQYF. DNA of the CDR3: TGTGCCAGCGGGCAGGGAGTCTTGTCCTACGAGCAGTACTTC.

The V call is TRBV6-6, the J call TRBJ2-3, with D perhaps TRBD2 (5 bases). V was clipped by 6 bases and J by 2 bases, with 9 bases between them. This CDR3 comprises 13 residues. Germline CDR1 reads MNHNY; CDR2 reads SVGAGI (reference sequence). The CDR3 nucleotides are TGTGCCAGCAGCCGGACTCACACAGATACGCAGTATTTT. Its translation: CASSRTHTDTQYF.

This chain links TRBV2 with TRBJ2-4, with D hard to call. Trimming stripped 9 bases from V and 6 bases from J, with 15 bases between. CDR3 length: 13 residues. Germline V gene sequence: CDR1 SNHLY, CDR2 FYNNEI. In DNA form, the CDR3 reads TGTGCCAGTAGGCCGGGCCCAGGAAACATTCAGTACTTC. It is translated as CASRPGPGNIQYF.

The chain employs TRBV9 and TRBJ1-3; 8 nucleotides align to TRBD1. Per germline, CDR1 SGDLS and CDR2 YYNGEE. The CDR3 runs to 15 residues. The junction had 3 bases not matched to a gene; V was cut back by 4 bases and J by 0 bases. The CDR3 DNA reads TGTGCCAGCAGCCCAGGGGGCAGCTCTGGAAACACCATATATTTT. The encoded protein is CASSPGGSSGNTIYF.

Concerning this clone: This CDR3 is also generated by other DNA sequences in the sample. The chain employs TRBV9 and TRBJ1-1; D not resolved. The V gene lost 0 bases and the J gene lost 0 bases, with 3 bases spanning the gap. CDR3 length: 13 residues. Per germline, CDR1 SGDLS and CDR2 YYNGEE. CDR3 amino acids: CASSVAVNTEAFF. The CDR3 DNA sequence: TGTGCCAGCAGCGTAGCTGTGAACACTGAAGCTTTCTTT.